The 6 T cell receptor beta chains given below trace back to one sample, sequenced in a study of cytomegalovirus exposure and HLA in healthy donors. The PCR used 60 Vbeta and 13 Jbeta primers. Profiling relied on immunoSEQ multiplex PCR, and the TCRdb table lists in-frame clones only, not all of them. The sample has some 130,000 clones, around four fifths seen once. Sequenced sample: PBMCs. The receptors here all came from a man aged 25 to 40 in good health.

On this clone: The junction departs from the called germline gene at one end, perhaps through a read error. The chain is built from TRBV7-9 and TRBJ1-4, with 10 nucleotides matching TRBD1. The CDR3 is 17 amino acids. Germline V gives CDR1 SEHNR, CDR2 FQNEAQ (reference sequence). Here the CDR3 reads CSSSGPGQGMESEKLFF. The CDR3 DNA reads TGTTCCAGCAGCGGGCCGGGACAGGGGATGGAGAGTGAAAAACTGTTTTTT.

The rearrangement links TRBV5-1 to TRBJ2-1, with 7 positions matching TRBD1. Germline CDR1 reads SGHRS; CDR2 reads YFSETQ. CDR3 length equals 16 residues. Trimming at V came to 1 base and at J to 8 bases, leaving 12 bases not matched to a gene. CDR3 protein: CASSLMWTGPADEQFF. Written as DNA, the CDR3 is TGCGCCAGCAGCTTGATGTGGACAGGTCCGGCGGATGAGCAGTTCTTC.

V and J are TRBV27 and TRBJ1-2; 7 bases agree with TRBD1. The CDR3 totals 13 residues. The J segment lost 8 bases and the V segment lost 5 bases, leaving 8 bases of the junction unmatched. CDR1 is MNHEY and CDR2 is SMNVEV in the germline V gene (reference sequence). The CDR3 sequence is CASSPTDRTGYTF. The CDR3, as DNA: TGTGCCAGCAGTCCTACGGACAGGACGGGCTACACCTTC.

The V and J genes are TRBV4-3 and TRBJ1-1, with D uncertain. Germline V lookup: CDR1 LGHNA, CDR2 YSLEER. This CDR3 contains 17 residues. V dropped 4 bases and J dropped 1 base, with 19 bases sitting between them. DNA for the CDR3: TGCGCCAGCAGCCGCAACCCCAAGGCAGGCTCGAACACTGAAGCTTTCTTT. Translating gives CASSRNPKAGSNTEAFF.

The rearrangement joins TRBV9 to TRBJ1-4, with 7 bases fitting TRBD1. V trimming: 4 bases; J trimming: 3 bases; junction bases outside the gene matches: 6. The CDR3 spans 15 residues. Germline CDR1 is SGDLS and CDR2 is YYNGEE. CDR3 DNA sequence: TGTGCCAGCAGCCTCCGACAGGGTCCTAATGAAAAACTGTTTTTT. It yields the protein CASSLRQGPNEKLFF.

This clone was recorded a few times. This chain connects TRBV6-5 to TRBJ2-1; D is possibly TRBD2 (6 bases). Trimming shortened V by 4 bases and J by 7 bases, and 20 bases separated the two germline ends. The CDR3 covers 16 residues. CDR1 is MNHEY and CDR2 is SVGAGI in the germline V gene. The CDR3 here is CASSFQSRDSGNEQFF. The CDR3 region has the DNA TGTGCCAGCAGTTTCCAGTCCCGGGACTCCGGGAATGAGCAGTTCTTC.